These 14 T cell receptor beta chains share one sample of origin, sequenced in a study of T cell repertoires in cytomegalovirus infection. TCRdb re-called the reads with MiXCR, one entry per CDR3 protein. The sample yields over 300,000 distinct CDR3 sequences, 9% to 9.5% seen once. Sequenced material: PBMCs. These receptors originate from a human donor in good health (CMV status not recorded). Some clones in this sample may be carry-over from other donors' samples.

V is TRBV7-2 and J is TRBJ2-5, with D possibly matching TRBD1 (5 bases). The CDR3 consists of 11 residues. The V end lost 5 bases, the J end lost 7 bases, and 8 bases lay between the germline ends. Germline values: CDR1 SGHTA, CDR2 FQGNSA. The chain's CDR3 is CASSLRGTQYF. The CDR3 DNA is TGTGCCAGCAGCCTTAGGGGGACCCAGTACTTC.

There are many counts of this clonotype. The chain is built from TRBV7-9 and TRBJ2-7; D is unresolved. The CDR3 is 13 residues long. In germline, CDR1 is SEHNR, CDR2 FQNEAQ (reference sequence). V gave up 2 bases and J gave up 3 bases, with 8 bases separating them. The CDR3 reads CASSLKGLYEQYF. The CDR3 DNA is TGTGCCAGCAGCTTAAAAGGCCTCTACGAGCAGTACTTC.

The chain links TRBV10-3 to TRBJ2-5, with D tentatively TRBD2 (5 bases). V was pared by 0 bases and J by 5 bases, with 16 bases between. Germline V lookup: CDR1 ENHRY, CDR2 SYGVKD. The CDR3 loop spans 16 amino acids. CDR3 in amino acids: CAISESTERGWETQYF. The DNA of the CDR3 is TGTGCCATCAGTGAGTCGACGGAACGGGGTTGGGAGACCCAGTACTTC.

This clonotype was counted only a few times. The chain couples TRBV10-3 to TRBJ2-7, with D unclear. Germline V CDR1 and CDR2: ENHRY, SYGVKD. Trimming cost V 3 bases and J 6 bases, with 12 bases left between them. The CDR3 runs to 13 residues. CDR3 residues: CAISDVGDLEQYF. The CDR3 region has the DNA TGTGCCATCAGTGACGTTGGGGATCTCGAGCAGTACTTC.

This clonotype was detected only once. This could be a read error, since a much larger clone is one nucleotide away. V and J are TRBV12-3 or TRBV12-4 and TRBJ2-2; 12 nucleotides agree with TRBD2. The length of the CDR3 is 17 residues. This chain's CDR3 is CVSSSRLAGVYTGELFF. The CDR3 coding sequence is TGTGTCAGCAGTTCCCGACTAGCGGGAGTATACACCGGGGAGCTGTTTTTT.

In the case of this clonotype: The junction and the germline gene differ at one end; a read error may be behind it. The chain recombines TRBV5-1 with TRBJ1-1, with D possibly TRBD1 on 5 matching bases. The length of the CDR3 is 15 residues. In germline, CDR1 is SGHRS, CDR2 YFSETQ. CDR3 nucleotide sequence: TGCGCCAGCGGCTTAGGAGGGACCGGTCGTTCGGAAGCTTTCTTT. This gives the protein CASGLGGTGRSEAFF.

This clonotype was seen a handful of times. V gene TRBV7-2 combines with J gene TRBJ2-5; 15 bases fit TRBD2. V was pared by 5 bases and J by 5 bases, with 6 bases of the junction left unmatched. From germline, CDR1 is SGHTA and CDR2 FQGNSA. The CDR3 has 16 amino acids. This CDR3 reads CASSLRTSGGGETQYF. DNA for the CDR3: TGTGCCAGCAGCCTGAGGACTAGCGGGGGGGGGGAGACCCAGTACTTC.

The V gene is TRBV20-1, the J gene TRBJ1-6, with 8 bases lining up with TRBD1. The CDR3 covers 13 residues. Germline V gene sequence: CDR1 DFQATT, CDR2 SNEGSKA (reference sequence). The ends lost 3 bases at V and 9 bases at J; junction bases unmatched: 4. The CDR3: CSASQGASSPLHF. The CDR3 nucleotides read TGCAGTGCTAGCCAGGGGGCATCTTCACCCCTCCACTTT.

CDR3 in amino acids: CASSGGTGGSYEQYF. The DNA for the CDR3 is TGTGCCAGCAGTGGAGGGACAGGGGGCAGCTACGAGCAGTACTTC. The chain links TRBV6-6 to TRBJ2-7; TRBD1 agrees at 12 bases. V shed 5 bases, J shed 3 bases, and the junction held 5 bases outside the gene matches. The germline CDR1 and CDR2 sequences are MNHNY and SVGAGI (reference sequence). The CDR3 covers 15 residues.

V is TRBV6-2 or TRBV6-3 and J is TRBJ2-1, with unresolved D. Deletions cut 2 bases from V and 3 bases from J, with 11 bases between. Germline-derived CDR1 and CDR2 are MNHEY and SVGEGT. The CDR3 length is 15 residues. The CDR3 DNA follows: TGTGCCAGCAGTTACGAGGCAGGCCTCTACAATGAGCAGTTCTTC. This gives the protein CASSYEAGLYNEQFF.

The J gene is TRBJ2-7, the V gene TRBV6-2 or TRBV6-3; D gene uncertain. The CDR3 runs 12 residues. CDR1 is MNHEY and CDR2 is SVGEGT in the germline V gene. Trimming removed 8 bases from V and 1 base from J, with 9 bases in between. The DNA for the CDR3 is TGTGCCAGCTTCGAGAGGTCCTACGAGCAGTACTTC. It codes for CASFERSYEQYF.

This clonotype was recorded at least ten times. This chain links TRBV4-3 with TRBJ1-4; 7 bases line up with TRBD1. The CDR3 runs to 22 residues. Unmatched junction bases numbered 29, after V lost 4 bases and J lost 6 bases. Germline CDR1 reads LGHNA; CDR2 reads YSLEER. The CDR3 loop reads CASSLTFRGGSQTGRFHEKLFF. For the CDR3, the DNA is TGCGCCAGCAGCCTGACATTCCGAGGGGGCTCACAAACCGGCAGGTTCCATGAAAAACTGTTTTTT.

J is TRBJ2-7 and V is TRBV19; 9 bases map to TRBD2. V shed 4 bases and J 2 bases; nucleotides not matched to a gene: 9. This CDR3 contains 16 residues. Germline assignment: CDR1 LNHDA and CDR2 SQIVND (reference sequence). CDR3 nucleotides: TGTGCCAGTAGTACGATTAGCGGGGGAGCGACCTACGAGCAGTACTTC. Its translation is CASSTISGGATYEQYF. Looking up the rest from reference TRBV19 and TRBJ2-7 gives the full variable domain: DGGITQSPKYLFRKEGQNVTLSCEQNLNHDAMYWYRQDPGQGLRLIYYSQIVNDFQKGDIAEGYSVSREKKESFPLTVTSAQKNPTAFYLCASSTISGGATYEQYFGPGTRLTVT.

V gene TRBV6-1 combines with J gene TRBJ1-4, with D hard to call. The germline gives CDR1 MNHNS, CDR2 SASEGT. Trimming took 7 bases from V and 11 from J, leaving 11 bases between them. The CDR3 covers 11 residues. DNA of the CDR3: TGTGCCAGCAACGCTGTAGGCAAACTGTTTTTT. As protein: CASNAVGKLFF.